This T cell receptor (beta chain) comes out of a study of cytomegalovirus exposure and HLA in healthy donors. The PCR used 60 Vbeta and 13 Jbeta primers. The assay was immunoSEQ multiplex PCR, and TCRdb's table has in-frame clones only and misses some. The sample shows fewer than 110,000 clones, 55% to 85% of them seen only once. This TCR was recovered from a man aged 25 to 40 in good health and CMV-seronegative. Material: PBMCs.

The CDR3 protein is CASSTRGGQGSYEQYF. CDR3 DNA sequence: TGTGCCAGCAGCACGAGAGGGGGACAAGGGTCCTACGAGCAGTACTTC. V and J are TRBV11-1 and TRBJ2-7; maybe TRBD1 (6 bases). Germline CDR1 SGHAT, CDR2 FQDESV (reference sequence). The CDR3 consists of 16 residues. Trimming left V 5 bases short and J 1 base short, with 18 bases between.